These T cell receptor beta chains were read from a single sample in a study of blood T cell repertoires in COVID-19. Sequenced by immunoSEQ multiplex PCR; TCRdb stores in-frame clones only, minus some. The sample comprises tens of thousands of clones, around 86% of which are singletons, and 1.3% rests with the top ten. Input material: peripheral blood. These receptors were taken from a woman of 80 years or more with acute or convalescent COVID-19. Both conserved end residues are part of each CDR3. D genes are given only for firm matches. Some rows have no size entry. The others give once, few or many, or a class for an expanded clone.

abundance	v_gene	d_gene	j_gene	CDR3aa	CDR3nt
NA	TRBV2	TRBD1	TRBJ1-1	CASSETFPGTGGKAFF	TGTGCCAGCAGTGAAACCTTTCCCGGGACAGGGGGTAAAGCTTTCTTT
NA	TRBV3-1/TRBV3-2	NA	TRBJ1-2	CASSQESRRGDGYTF	TGTGCCAGCAGCCAAGAAAGTCGGAGGGGAGATGGCTACACCTTC
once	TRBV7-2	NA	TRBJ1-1	CASSLVAMGAAFF	TGTGCCAGCAGCTTAGTTGCCATGGGGGCGGCTTTCTTT
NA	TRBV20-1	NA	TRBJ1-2	CSGAIPYGYTF	TGCAGTGGCGCGATCCCCTATGGCTACACCTTC
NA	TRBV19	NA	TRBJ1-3	CASSGADSGNTIYF	TGTGCCAGCAGTGGGGCAGACTCTGGAAACACCATATATTTT
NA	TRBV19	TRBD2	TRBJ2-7	CASSTRTSGRERAYEQYF	TGTGCCAGTAGTACAAGGACTAGCGGGAGGGAACGAGCCTACGAGCAGTACTTC
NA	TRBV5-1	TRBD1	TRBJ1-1	CASSLGGQGATEAFF	TGCGCCAGCAGCTTGGGGGGACAGGGAGCCACTGAAGCTTTCTTT
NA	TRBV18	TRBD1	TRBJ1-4	CASSPRRTGVQEKLFF	TGTGCCAGCTCACCACGACGGACAGGGGTTCAAGAAAAACTGTTTTTT
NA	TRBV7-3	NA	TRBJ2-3	CASSPLRGGTDTQYF	TGTGCCAGCAGCCCTCTGCGCGGGGGCACAGATACGCAGTATTTT
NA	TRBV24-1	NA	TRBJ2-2	CATSDSAGSYTGELFF	TGTGCCACCAGTGATTCGGCAGGGTCGTACACCGGGGAGCTGTTTTTT
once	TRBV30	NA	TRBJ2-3	CAWSVGTDTQYF	TGTGCCTGGAGTGTCGGCACAGATACGCAGTATTTT
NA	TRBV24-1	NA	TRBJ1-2	CATSARDYGYTF	TGTGCCACCAGCGCGAGGGACTATGGCTACACCTTC
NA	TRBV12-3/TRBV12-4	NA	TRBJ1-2	CASSFLPNYGYTF	TGTGCCAGCAGTTTCCTTCCTAACTATGGCTACACCTTC
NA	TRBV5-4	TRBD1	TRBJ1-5	CASSRDRAISGEHF	TGTGCCAGCAGCCGGGACAGGGCTATCAGCGGGGAGCATTTT
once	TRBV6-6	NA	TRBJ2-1	CASSPFDEQFF	TGTGCCAGCAGTCCCTTCGATGAGCAGTTCTTC
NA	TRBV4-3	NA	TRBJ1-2	CASSPAIGGANYGYTF	TGCGCCAGCAGCCCAGCCATCGGGGGAGCTAACTATGGCTACACCTTC
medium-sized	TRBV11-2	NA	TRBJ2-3	CASSLTTKDTQYF	TGTGCCAGCAGCTTAACGACTAAAGATACGCAGTATTTT
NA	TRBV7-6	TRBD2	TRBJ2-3	CASSLGAGAILGTDTQYF	TGTGCCAGCAGCTTGGGAGCGGGGGCCATTCTAGGCACAGATACGCAGTATTTT
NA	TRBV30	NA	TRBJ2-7	CAWSISVYEQYF	TGTGCCTGGAGTATCTCAGTCTACGAGCAGTACTTC
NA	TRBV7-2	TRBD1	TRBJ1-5	CASSVEGQGYQPQHF	TGTGCCAGCAGCGTAGAGGGACAGGGGTATCAGCCCCAGCATTTT
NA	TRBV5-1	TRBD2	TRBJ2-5	CASSERGVLQETQYF	TGCGCCAGCAGTGAGCGGGGGGTCCTCCAAGAGACCCAGTACTTC
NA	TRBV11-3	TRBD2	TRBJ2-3	CASSRGASGTQYF	TGTGCCAGCAGCCGCGGTGCTAGCGGCACGCAGTATTTT
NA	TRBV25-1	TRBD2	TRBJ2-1	CASSELGGSGRAQDEQFF	TGTGCCAGCAGTGAGCTAGGAGGTAGCGGGAGGGCTCAGGATGAGCAGTTCTTC
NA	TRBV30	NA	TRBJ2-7	CAWSRGTHEQYF	TGTGCCTGGTCTAGGGGGACCCACGAGCAGTACTTC
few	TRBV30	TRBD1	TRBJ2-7	CAGAQGAYEQYF	TGTGCCGGGGCACAGGGGGCGTACGAGCAGTACTTC
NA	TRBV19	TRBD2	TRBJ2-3	CASKPSGRVTDTQYF	TGTGCCAGTAAACCTAGCGGGAGGGTCACAGATACGCAGTATTTT
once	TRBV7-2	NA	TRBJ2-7	CASSWKGGPAREQYF	TGTGCCAGCAGCTGGAAAGGAGGGCCTGCACGAGAGCAGTACTTC
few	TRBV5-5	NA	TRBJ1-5	CASSLIGASNQPQHF	TGTGCCAGCAGCTTGATTGGGGCGAGCAATCAGCCCCAGCATTTT
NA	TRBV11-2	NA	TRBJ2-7	CASSLVGVARYEQYF	TGTGCCAGCAGCTTAGTAGGAGTTGCGCGGTACGAGCAGTACTTC
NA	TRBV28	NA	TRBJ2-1	CASSLLSSYNEQFF	TGTGCCAGCAGTTTGCTTAGCTCCTACAATGAGCAGTTCTTC
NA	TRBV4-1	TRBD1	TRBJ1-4	CASSQEQGAGEKLFF	TGCGCCAGCAGCCAAGAACAGGGGGCCGGGGAAAAACTGTTTTTT
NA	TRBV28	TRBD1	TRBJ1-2	CANRDRATYGYTF	TGTGCCAACAGGGACAGGGCCACCTATGGCTACACCTTC
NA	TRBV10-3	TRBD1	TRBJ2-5	CAIRRGVGQQETQYF	TGTGCCATCAGGAGGGGTGTGGGACAGCAAGAGACCCAGTACTTC
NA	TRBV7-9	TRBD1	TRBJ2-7	CASSLRDRTLLVHYEQYF	TGTGCCAGCAGCCTTCGGGACAGGACTTTGCTGGTCCACTACGAGCAGTACTTC
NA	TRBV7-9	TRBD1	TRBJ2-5	CASSSRGPETQYF	TGTGCCAGCAGCTCCAGGGGGCCAGAGACCCAGTACTTC
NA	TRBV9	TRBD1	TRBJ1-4	CASSPNSGTGPTF	TGTGCCAGCAGCCCAAACTCCGGGACAGGACCCACGTTT
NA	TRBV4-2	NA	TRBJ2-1	CASSQSLRDNEQFF	TGTGCCAGCAGCCAAAGTCTAAGAGACAATGAGCAGTTCTTC
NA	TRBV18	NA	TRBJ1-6	CASSPEGNGSPLHF	TGTGCCAGCTCACCGGAGGGGAATGGGTCACCCCTCCACTTT
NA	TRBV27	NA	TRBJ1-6	CASSYARWSPLHF	TGTGCCAGCAGTTACGCTAGGTGGTCACCCCTCCACTTT
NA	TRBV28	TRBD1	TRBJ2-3	CASRSQGADTQYF	TGTGCCAGCAGATCCCAGGGGGCAGATACGCAGTATTTT
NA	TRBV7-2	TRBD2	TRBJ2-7	CASSPRTSGTYEQYF	TGTGCCAGCAGCCCGAGGACTAGCGGTACCTACGAGCAGTACTTC
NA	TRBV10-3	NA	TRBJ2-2	CAISASGFSGELFF	TGTGCCATCAGTGCTTCAGGGTTTAGCGGGGAGCTGTTTTTT
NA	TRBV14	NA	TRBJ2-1	CASGRGSNNEQFF	TGTGCCAGCGGGCGGGGCAGTAACAATGAGCAGTTCTTC
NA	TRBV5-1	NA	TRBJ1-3	CASSSGTPGNTIYF	TGCGCCAGCAGCTCGGGGACACCTGGAAACACCATATATTTT
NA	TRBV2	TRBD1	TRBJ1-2	CASREKTGDNYGYTF	TGTGCCAGCCGAGAAAAGACAGGGGACAACTATGGCTACACCTTC
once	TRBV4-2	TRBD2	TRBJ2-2	CASSHPTGGRNTGELFF	TGTGCCAGCAGCCATCCCACGGGGGGGCGTAACACCGGGGAGCTGTTTTTT
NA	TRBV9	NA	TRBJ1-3	CASSPPGGSGNTIYF	TGTGCCAGCAGCCCACCCGGGGGCTCTGGAAACACCATATATTTT
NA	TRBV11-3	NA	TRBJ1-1	CASSKMSGDAEAFF	TGTGCCAGCAGCAAGATGTCGGGGGATGCTGAAGCTTTCTTT
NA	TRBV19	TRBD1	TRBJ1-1	CASSGTGVTEAFF	TGTGCCAGTAGCGGGACAGGGGTTACTGAAGCTTTCTTT
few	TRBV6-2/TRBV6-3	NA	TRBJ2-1	CASSLRGTANYNEQFF	TGTGCCAGCAGCCTCCGGGGGACAGCCAATTACAATGAGCAGTTCTTC
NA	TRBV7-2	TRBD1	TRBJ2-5	CASSLTGGQETQYF	TGTGCCAGCAGCCTCACAGGGGGCCAAGAGACCCAGTACTTC
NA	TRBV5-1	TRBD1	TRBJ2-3	CASTLRDSTTDTQYF	TGCGCCAGCACGCTCCGGGACAGCACCACAGATACGCAGTATTTT
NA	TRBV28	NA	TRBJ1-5	CATGQPNQPQHF	TGTGCTACGGGACAACCCAATCAGCCCCAGCATTTT
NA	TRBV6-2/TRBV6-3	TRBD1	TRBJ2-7	CASSYMTGYHEQYF	TGTGCCAGCAGTTACATGACAGGGTACCACGAGCAGTACTTC
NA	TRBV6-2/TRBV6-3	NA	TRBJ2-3	CASSYSSGLPGADTQYF	TGTGCCAGCAGTTACTCGTCGGGACTGCCAGGAGCAGATACGCAGTATTTT
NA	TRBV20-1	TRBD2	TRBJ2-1	CSASANRGPGSGSGNEQFF	TGCAGTGCTAGTGCTAACCGGGGTCCAGGTAGCGGGAGTGGAAATGAGCAGTTCTTC